This T cell receptor (beta chain) was found in a study of cytomegalovirus exposure and HLA in healthy donors. The PCR contained 60 Vbeta and 13 Jbeta primers. This table comes from immunoSEQ multiplex PCR, and its TCRdb copy is limited to in-frame clones, with some not included. The sample records some 140,000 clones, 70% to 80% being singletons. Trimming removed 8 bases from V and 8 bases from J, with 7 bases in between. CDR1 and CDR2 from the germline V gene are MDHEN and SYDVKM. This CDR3 contains 10 residues. A word on this clone: As yet, its antigen is unknown.

Study-wide results and limits: Only CMV serostatus was available as immune exposure information. In a later analysis, TCR beta V- and J-gene trimming was associated with a missense DCLRE1C variant. Later analysis identified several of the most significant clusters that appeared linked to common viral pathogens. Using a false discovery rate of 0.05, a later analysis showed that 16,951 TCR beta sequences were associated with HLA alleles.

Sequencing was performed on PBMCs. The receptor was isolated from a female donor in good health and CMV-seropositive. This chain links TRBV28 with TRBJ2-1, with unresolved D. CDR3 bases: TGTGCCAGCGGGCAGGATGAGCAGTTCTTC. Protein sequence: CASGQDEQFF.